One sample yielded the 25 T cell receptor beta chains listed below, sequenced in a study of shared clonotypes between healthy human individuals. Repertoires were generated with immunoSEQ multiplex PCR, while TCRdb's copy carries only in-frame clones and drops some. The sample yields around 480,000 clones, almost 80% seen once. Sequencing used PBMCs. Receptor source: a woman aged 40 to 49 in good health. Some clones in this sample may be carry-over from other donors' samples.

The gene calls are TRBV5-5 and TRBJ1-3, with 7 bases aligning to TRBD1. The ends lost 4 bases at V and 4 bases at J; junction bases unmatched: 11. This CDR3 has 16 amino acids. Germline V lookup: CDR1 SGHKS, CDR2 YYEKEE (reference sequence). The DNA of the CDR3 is TGTGCCAGCAGCCCGTACATAGACAGGGTCGGAAACACCATATATTTT. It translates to CASSPYIDRVGNTIYF.

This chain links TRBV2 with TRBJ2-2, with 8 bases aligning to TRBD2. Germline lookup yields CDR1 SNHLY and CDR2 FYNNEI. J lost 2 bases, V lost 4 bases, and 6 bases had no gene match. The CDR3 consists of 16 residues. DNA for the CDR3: TGTGCCAGCAGTGGTCGACTAGCGCTAAACACCGGGGAGCTGTTTTTT. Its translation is CASSGRLALNTGELFF.

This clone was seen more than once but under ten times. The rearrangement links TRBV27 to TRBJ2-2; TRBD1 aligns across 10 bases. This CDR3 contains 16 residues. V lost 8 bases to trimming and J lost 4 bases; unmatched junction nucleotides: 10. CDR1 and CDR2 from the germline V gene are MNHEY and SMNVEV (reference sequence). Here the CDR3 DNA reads TGTGCCAGCTCCGGGACAGGGGTCGGTCTCACCGGGGAGCTGTTTTTT. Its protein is CASSGTGVGLTGELFF.

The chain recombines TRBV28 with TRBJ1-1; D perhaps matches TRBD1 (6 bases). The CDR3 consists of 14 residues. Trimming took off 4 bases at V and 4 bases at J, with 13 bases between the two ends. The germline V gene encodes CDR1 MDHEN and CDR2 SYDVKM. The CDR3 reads CASSSKGGPTEAFF. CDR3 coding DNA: TGTGCCAGCAGTTCAAAGGGGGGCCCCACTGAAGCTTTCTTT.

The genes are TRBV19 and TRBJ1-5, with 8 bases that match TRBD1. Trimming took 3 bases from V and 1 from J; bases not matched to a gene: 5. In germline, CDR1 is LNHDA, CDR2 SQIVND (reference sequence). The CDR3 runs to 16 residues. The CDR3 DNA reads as TGTGCCAGTAGTATGAGGGCAGGGGGCAGCAATCAGCCCCAGCATTTT. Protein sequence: CASSMRAGGSNQPQHF.

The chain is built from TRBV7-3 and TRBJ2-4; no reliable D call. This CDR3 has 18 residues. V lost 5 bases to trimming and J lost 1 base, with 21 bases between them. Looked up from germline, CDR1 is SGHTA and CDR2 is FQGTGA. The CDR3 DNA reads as TGTGCCAGCAGCCAGCACGCGGCTGGCTCGATCGCCAAAAACATTCAGTACTTC. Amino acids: CASSQHAAGSIAKNIQYF.

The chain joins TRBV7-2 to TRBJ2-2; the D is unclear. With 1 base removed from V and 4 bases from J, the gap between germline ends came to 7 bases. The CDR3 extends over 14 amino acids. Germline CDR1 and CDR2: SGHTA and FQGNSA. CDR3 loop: CASSLERGTGELFF. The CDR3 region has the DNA TGTGCCAGCAGCTTAGAACGAGGCACCGGGGAGCTGTTTTTT.

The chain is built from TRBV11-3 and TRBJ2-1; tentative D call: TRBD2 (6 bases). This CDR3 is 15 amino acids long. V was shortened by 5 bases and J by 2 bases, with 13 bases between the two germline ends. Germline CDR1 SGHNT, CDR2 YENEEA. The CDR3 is CASSISGPPYNEQFF. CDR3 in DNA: TGTGCCAGCAGCATTAGCGGACCTCCCTACAATGAGCAGTTCTTC. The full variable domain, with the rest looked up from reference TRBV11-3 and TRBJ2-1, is EAGVVQSPRYKIIEKKQPVAFWCNPISGHNTLYWYLQNLGQGPELLIRYENEEAVDDSQLPKDRFSAERLKGVDSTLKIQPAELGDSAVYLCASSISGPPYNEQFFGPGTRLTVL.

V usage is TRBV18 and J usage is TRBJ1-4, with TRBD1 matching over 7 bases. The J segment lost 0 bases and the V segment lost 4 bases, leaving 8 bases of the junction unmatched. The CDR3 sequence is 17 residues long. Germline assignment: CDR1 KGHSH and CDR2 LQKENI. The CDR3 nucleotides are TGTGCCAGCTCACGGGCTAGGGGGCCGGCAACTAATGAAAAACTGTTTTTT. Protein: CASSRARGPATNEKLFF.

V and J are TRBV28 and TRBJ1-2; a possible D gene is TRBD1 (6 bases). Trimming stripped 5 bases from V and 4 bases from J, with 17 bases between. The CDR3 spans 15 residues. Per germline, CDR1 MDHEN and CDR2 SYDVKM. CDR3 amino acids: CASSPGGGPIYGYTF. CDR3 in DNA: TGTGCCAGCAGTCCCGGTGGGGGCCCCATCTATGGCTACACCTTC.

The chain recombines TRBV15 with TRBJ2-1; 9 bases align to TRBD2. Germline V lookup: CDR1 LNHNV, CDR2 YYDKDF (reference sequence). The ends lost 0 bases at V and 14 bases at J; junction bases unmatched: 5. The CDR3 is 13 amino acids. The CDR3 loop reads CATSREREGRKFF. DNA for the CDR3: TGTGCCACCAGCAGAGAGCGGGAGGGTAGGAAGTTCTTC.

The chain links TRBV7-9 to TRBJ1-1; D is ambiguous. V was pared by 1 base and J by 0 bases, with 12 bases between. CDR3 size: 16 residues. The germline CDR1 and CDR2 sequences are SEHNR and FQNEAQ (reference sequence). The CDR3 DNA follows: TGTGCCAGCAGCTTAGACCTGGGAGGAGTGAACACTGAAGCTTTCTTT. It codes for CASSLDLGGVNTEAFF.

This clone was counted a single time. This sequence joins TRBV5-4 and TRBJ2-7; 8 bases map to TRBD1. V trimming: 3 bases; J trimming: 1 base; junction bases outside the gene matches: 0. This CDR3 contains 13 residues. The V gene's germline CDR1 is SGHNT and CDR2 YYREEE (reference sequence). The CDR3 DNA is TGTGCCAGCAGCTGGACAGGGTCCTACGAGCAGTACTTC. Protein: CASSWTGSYEQYF.

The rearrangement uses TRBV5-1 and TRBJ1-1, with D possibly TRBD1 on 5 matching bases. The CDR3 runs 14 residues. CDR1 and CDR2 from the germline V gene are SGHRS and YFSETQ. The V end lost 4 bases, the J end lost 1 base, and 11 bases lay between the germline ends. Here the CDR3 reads CASSTGQENTEAFF. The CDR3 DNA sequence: TGCGCCAGCAGCACTGGACAAGAGAACACTGAAGCTTTCTTT.

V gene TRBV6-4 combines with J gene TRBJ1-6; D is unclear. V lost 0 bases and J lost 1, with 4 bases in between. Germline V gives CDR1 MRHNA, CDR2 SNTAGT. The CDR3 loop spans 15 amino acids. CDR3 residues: CASSDSSSYNSPLHF. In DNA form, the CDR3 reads TGTGCCAGCAGTGACTCTTCTTCCTATAATTCACCCCTCCACTTT.

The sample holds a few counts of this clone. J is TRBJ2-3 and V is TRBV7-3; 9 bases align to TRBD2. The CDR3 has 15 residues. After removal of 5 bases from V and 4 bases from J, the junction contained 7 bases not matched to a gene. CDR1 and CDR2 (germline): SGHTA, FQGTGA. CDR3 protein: CASSPGLASPDTQYF. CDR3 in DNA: TGTGCCAGCAGCCCGGGACTAGCATCCCCAGATACGCAGTATTTT.

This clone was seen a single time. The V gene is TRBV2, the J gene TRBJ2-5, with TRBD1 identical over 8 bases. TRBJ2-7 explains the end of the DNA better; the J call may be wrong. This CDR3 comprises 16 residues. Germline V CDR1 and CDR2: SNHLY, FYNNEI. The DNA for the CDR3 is TGTGCCAGCAGGGGATCCGGGACAGGAAACCCCTACGAGCAGTACTTC. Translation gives CASRGSGTGNPYEQYF.

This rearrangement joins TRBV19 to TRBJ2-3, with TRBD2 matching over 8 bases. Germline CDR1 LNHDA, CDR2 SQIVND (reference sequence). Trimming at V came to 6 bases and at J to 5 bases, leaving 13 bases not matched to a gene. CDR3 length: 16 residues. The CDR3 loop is CASSDASGSGRDTQYF. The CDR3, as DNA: TGTGCCAGTAGCGACGCCTCGGGGAGCGGGAGAGATACGCAGTATTTT.

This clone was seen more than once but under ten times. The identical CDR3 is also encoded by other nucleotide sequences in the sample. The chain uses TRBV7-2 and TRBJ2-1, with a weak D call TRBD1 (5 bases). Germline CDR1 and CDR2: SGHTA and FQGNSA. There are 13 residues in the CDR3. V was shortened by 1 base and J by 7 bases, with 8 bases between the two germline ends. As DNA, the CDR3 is TGTGCCAGCAGCTTAGGGCAGGGAAATGAGCAGTTCTTC. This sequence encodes CASSLGQGNEQFF.

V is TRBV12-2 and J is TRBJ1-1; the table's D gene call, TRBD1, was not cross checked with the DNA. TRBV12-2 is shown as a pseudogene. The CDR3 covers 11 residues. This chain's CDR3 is CASRARQKAFF. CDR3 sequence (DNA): TGTGCAAGTCGCGCGAGACAGAAAGCTTTCTTT.

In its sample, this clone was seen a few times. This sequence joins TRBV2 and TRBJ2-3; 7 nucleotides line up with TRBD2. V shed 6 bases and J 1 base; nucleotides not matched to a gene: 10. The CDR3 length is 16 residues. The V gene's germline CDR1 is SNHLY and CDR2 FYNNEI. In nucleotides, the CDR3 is TGTGCCAGCAGAGACCAAGGACTAGTCGGCACAGATACGCAGTATTTT. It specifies CASRDQGLVGTDTQYF.

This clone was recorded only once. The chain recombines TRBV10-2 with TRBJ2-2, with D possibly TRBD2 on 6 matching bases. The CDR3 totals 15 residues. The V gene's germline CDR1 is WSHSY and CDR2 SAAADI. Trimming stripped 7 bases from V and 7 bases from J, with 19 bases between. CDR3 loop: CASTGTQRVVGELFF. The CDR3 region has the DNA TGCGCCAGCACCGGGACTCAGAGGGTTGTCGGGGAGCTGTTTTTT.

CDR3 region: CASSLEGRNEQFF. CDR3 sequence (DNA): TGTGCCAGCAGCTTGGAGGGGAGGAATGAGCAGTTCTTC. The V and J genes are TRBV5-4 and TRBJ2-1; D might be TRBD2 (6 bases). The CDR3 is 13 residues long. V lost 0 bases and J 7 bases, leaving 8 bases between the germline ends. Looked up from germline, CDR1 is SGHNT and CDR2 is YYREEE (reference sequence).

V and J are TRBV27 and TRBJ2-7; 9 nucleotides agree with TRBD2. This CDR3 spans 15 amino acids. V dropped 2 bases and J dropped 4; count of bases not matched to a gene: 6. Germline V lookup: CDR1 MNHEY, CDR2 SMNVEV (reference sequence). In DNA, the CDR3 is TGTGCCAGCAGTTTAAGAGCGGGAGGACGGTACGAGCAGTACTTC. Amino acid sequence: CASSLRAGGRYEQYF.

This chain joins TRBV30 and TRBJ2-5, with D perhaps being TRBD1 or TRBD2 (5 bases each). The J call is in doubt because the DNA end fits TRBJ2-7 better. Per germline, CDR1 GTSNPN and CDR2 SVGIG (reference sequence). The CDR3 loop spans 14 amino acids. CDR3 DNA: TGTGCCTGGAGTTCCGTACTAGGGGTTTACGAGCAGTACTTC. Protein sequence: CAWSSVLGVYEQYF.